These 27 T cell receptor beta chains were sequenced from one sample in a study of radiation and T cells in renal cell carcinoma. Sequencing used immunoSEQ multiplex PCR; TCRdb keeps in-frame clones, though not all of them. The sample holds about 170,000 clones, 88% seen once. This sample's time point: blood 4 weeks post-SBRT, at nephrectomy. Treatment noted: 15 Gy SBRT to primary tumor, nephrectomy 4 weeks later. The sequencing used blood, collected from a patient whose treatment included radiotherapy and nephrectomy. The source is a woman in her 50s with renal cell carcinoma.

The CDR3 reads CASSATSVSTDTQYF. The CDR3 DNA reads as TGTGCCAGCAGTGCAACTAGCGTTAGCACAGATACGCAGTATTTT. The chain is built from TRBV2 and TRBJ2-3; TRBD2 matches 7 bases. V lost 4 bases, J lost 0 bases, and 4 bases stayed unmatched. This CDR3 is built from 15 residues. Germline CDR1 and CDR2: SNHLY and FYNNEI.

The chain recombines TRBV5-4 with TRBJ2-2, with D tentatively TRBD2 (5 bases). Germline loops: CDR1 SGHNT, CDR2 YYREEE (reference sequence). This CDR3 region has 13 residues. With 4 bases removed from V and 6 bases from J, the gap between germline ends came to 10 bases. In nucleotides, the CDR3 is TGTGCCAGCAGCCCTCACGGGGCCGGGGAGCTGTTTTTT. Translating it yields CASSPHGAGELFF.

The chain joins TRBV6-1 to TRBJ2-5, with D possibly matching TRBD1 (6 bases). The V end was cut by 10 bases, the J end by 1 base, with 13 bases between. Per germline, CDR1 MNHNS and CDR2 SASEGT. This CDR3 region has 13 residues. The CDR3 DNA is TGTGCCATTCGGGACAATCCCCAAGAGACCCAGTACTTC. Translated: CAIRDNPQETQYF.

The V call is TRBV19, the J call TRBJ1-4; 7 bases agree with TRBD1. This CDR3 comprises 13 residues. The V segment lost 4 bases and the J segment 7 bases; nucleotides outside the gene matches: 3. CDR1 and CDR2 from the germline V gene are LNHDA and SQIVND (reference sequence). As DNA, the CDR3 is TGTGCCAGTAGTACCCAGGGGGGTGAAAAACTGTTTTTT. Encoded protein: CASSTQGGEKLFF.

The V call is TRBV6-1, the J call TRBJ2-5; D perhaps matches TRBD2 (6 bases). CDR3 size: 17 residues. The ends were cut back, 0 bases at V and 2 bases at J, with 16 bases in the middle. CDR1 and CDR2 (germline): MNHNS, SASEGT. For the CDR3, the DNA is TGTGCCAGCAGTGAAGCGCCCGGGACTGCCTCACAAGAGACCCAGTACTTC. Amino acids: CASSEAPGTASQETQYF.

V gene TRBV5-8 combines with J gene TRBJ2-1; possibly TRBD2 for D (6 bases). Trimming cost V 1 base and J 5 bases, with 19 bases left between them. The CDR3 covers 17 residues. Germline assignment: CDR1 SGHTS and CDR2 YDEGEE. CDR3 amino acids: CASSLRGVGTPDNEQFF. The CDR3 DNA reads as TGTGCCAGCAGCTTGAGAGGGGTAGGGACTCCCGACAATGAGCAGTTCTTC.

J is TRBJ1-5 and V is TRBV11-2; TRBD1 agrees at 7 bases. CDR1 and CDR2 (germline): SGHAT, FQNNGV. Trimming removed 4 bases from V and 7 bases from J; junction bases left unmatched: 4. The CDR3 consists of 13 residues. CDR3 in DNA: TGTGCCAGCAGCTACCAGGGGGGACAGCCCCAGCATTTT. It is translated as CASSYQGGQPQHF.

V usage is TRBV7-6 and J usage is TRBJ2-2; 9 bases map to TRBD2. The V gene's germline CDR1 is SGHVS and CDR2 FNYEAQ. V gave up 1 base and J gave up 6 bases; unmatched junction bases: 6. The CDR3 runs to 16 residues. CDR3 amino acids: CASSLEASGASGELFF. The CDR3, as DNA: TGTGCCAGCAGCTTAGAGGCTAGCGGGGCCTCCGGGGAGCTGTTTTTT. The complete variable domain, with remaining parts taken from reference TRBV7-6 and TRBJ2-2, reads GAGVSQSPRYKVTKRGQDVALRCDPISGHVSLYWYRQALGQGPEFLTYFNYEAQQDKSGLPNDRFSAERPEGSISTLTIQRTEQRDSAMYRCASSLEASGASGELFFGEGSRLTVL.

This chain links TRBV7-9 with TRBJ2-4, with no clear D. Trimming took 2 bases from V and 8 from J, leaving 10 bases between them. This CDR3 contains 13 residues. Looked up from germline, CDR1 is SEHNR and CDR2 is FQNEAQ (reference sequence). The CDR3 bases are TGTGCCAGCAGCTTACCAGGATCCGACATTCAGTACTTC. Its translation: CASSLPGSDIQYF.

This sequence joins TRBV4-2 and TRBJ1-1; no firm D call. Trimming pared 2 bases from V and 2 bases from J, leaving 3 bases between. The CDR3 is made up of 12 amino acids. Germline V gives CDR1 LGHNA, CDR2 YNFKEQ. Here the CDR3 reads CASSQSNTEAFF. In DNA form, the CDR3 reads TGTGCCAGCAGCCAAAGTAACACTGAAGCTTTCTTT.

The chain uses TRBV6-1 and TRBJ2-1; D call uncertain. Germline lookup yields CDR1 MNHNS and CDR2 SASEGT. V dropped 5 bases and J dropped 12 bases, with 17 bases sitting between them. CDR3 length: 13 amino acids. CDR3 amino acids: CASSSRTHTAQFF. As DNA, the CDR3 is TGTGCCAGCAGTTCCCGGACCCACACGGCGCAGTTCTTC.

V usage is TRBV9 and J usage is TRBJ2-1; D uncertain. V gave up 3 bases and J gave up 5 bases, with 9 bases separating them. The CDR3 is made up of 13 amino acids. The germline gives CDR1 SGDLS, CDR2 YYNGEE. The CDR3 sequence: CASSAQTHNEQFF. CDR3 sequence (DNA): TGTGCCAGCAGCGCCCAGACACACAATGAGCAGTTCTTC.

This clone has only one observation. This chain joins TRBV5-6 and TRBJ2-3; maybe TRBD1 (6 bases). The CDR3 totals 18 residues. V was cut by 1 base and J by 1 base, with 19 bases left in between. Germline V gives CDR1 SGHDT, CDR2 YYEEEE. The CDR3 reads CASSLFRDKGVGTDTQYF. In DNA, the CDR3 is TGTGCCAGCAGCTTGTTTAGGGACAAAGGTGTCGGCACAGATACGCAGTATTTT. The complete variable domain, with remaining parts taken from reference TRBV5-6 and TRBJ2-3, reads DAGVTQSPTHLIKTRGQQVTLRCSPKSGHDTVSWYQQALGQGPQFIFQYYEEEERQRGNFPDRFSGHQFPNYSSELNVNALLLGDSALYLCASSLFRDKGVGTDTQYFGPGTRLTVL.

The rearrangement links TRBV19 to TRBJ2-7; possibly TRBD2 for D (5 bases). Trimming pared 3 bases from V and 2 bases from J, leaving 8 bases between. The CDR3 has 13 amino acids. Germline V gene sequence: CDR1 LNHDA, CDR2 SQIVND (reference sequence). The DNA for the CDR3 is TGTGCCAGTAGTATCCGGGATGCCTACGAGCAGTACTTC. This sequence encodes CASSIRDAYEQYF.

The table lists this clone with a few counts. The J gene is TRBJ1-5, the V gene TRBV15; D is ambiguous. V was pared by 0 bases and J by 7 bases, with 10 bases between. Germline assignment: CDR1 LNHNV and CDR2 YYDKDF (reference sequence). The CDR3 contains 14 residues. Written as DNA, the CDR3 is TGTGCCACCAGCAGAGATCACGTCGGGCAGCCCCAGCATTTT. Encoded protein: CATSRDHVGQPQHF.

This clone occurred once. The gene calls are TRBV6-1 and TRBJ1-3; D perhaps matches TRBD1 (6 bases). This CDR3 comprises 18 residues. Germline-derived CDR1 and CDR2 are MNHNS and SASEGT. Trimming pared 2 bases from V and 0 bases from J, leaving 17 bases between. CDR3 DNA sequence: TGTGCCAGCAGTGAACCGAGAAAGGGGGTTAGCTCTGGAAACACCATATATTTT. Translation: CASSEPRKGVSSGNTIYF.

V gene TRBV5-4 combines with J gene TRBJ1-1, with a tentative D call TRBD1 (5 bases). This CDR3 is built from 14 residues. The germline CDR1 and CDR2 sequences are SGHNT and YYREEE (reference sequence). Trimming cost V 4 bases and J 2 bases, with 12 bases left between them. The CDR3 DNA is TGTGCCAGCAGCCCGGGACGGATCAACACTGAAGCTTTCTTT. This codes for CASSPGRINTEAFF.

The gene calls are TRBV6-5 and TRBJ2-5, with D hard to call. CDR1 and CDR2 from the germline V gene are MNHEY and SVGAGI. V dropped 10 bases and J dropped 5 bases, with 8 bases sitting between them. The CDR3 contains 10 residues. The DNA of the CDR3 is TGTGCCACTACTCGGGAGACCCAGTACTTC. Protein: CATTRETQYF.

This chain joins TRBV19 and TRBJ2-7; D might be TRBD1 or TRBD2, each matching 5 bases. The CDR3 is 14 residues long. The V end was cut by 3 bases, the J end by 3 bases, with 12 bases between. Germline-derived CDR1 and CDR2 are LNHDA and SQIVND (reference sequence). The CDR3 loop reads CASSIRDGNYEQYF. The CDR3 DNA sequence: TGTGCCAGTAGTATCCGGGACGGGAACTACGAGCAGTACTTC.

For the CDR3, the DNA is TGTGCCTGGAGTGGGGACAGGGGGCGATTAGAGACCCAGTACTTC. Amino acids: CAWSGDRGRLETQYF. The chain employs TRBV30 and TRBJ2-5; 12 bases are shared with TRBD1. The germline V gene has CDR1 GTSNPN and CDR2 SVGIG (reference sequence). This CDR3 has 15 amino acids. The trim removed 1 base at V and 4 bases at J, leaving 4 bases unmatched.

The rearrangement links TRBV19 to TRBJ1-4, with 7 bases lining up with TRBD1. The CDR3 totals 14 residues. Looked up from germline, CDR1 is LNHDA and CDR2 is SQIVND (reference sequence). With V trimmed by 7 bases and J by 8 bases, 10 bases remained unmatched. CDR3: CASTRTGLGEKLFF. CDR3 coding DNA: TGTGCCAGTACCCGGACAGGACTGGGAGAAAAACTGTTTTTT.

This rearrangement joins TRBV11-1 to TRBJ2-3; 11 nucleotides align to TRBD2. V was pared by 3 bases and J by 5 bases, with 13 bases of the junction left unmatched. This CDR3 is built from 18 residues. Looked up from germline, CDR1 is SGHAT and CDR2 is FQDESV (reference sequence). This CDR3 reads CASSFSSTSGVTVDTQYF. DNA for the CDR3: TGTGCCAGCAGCTTCTCATCGACTAGCGGGGTTACTGTAGATACGCAGTATTTT.

The chain has TRBV11-2 and TRBJ1-1; unclear D gene. The CDR3 extends over 15 amino acids. V was clipped by 0 bases and J by 3 bases, with 11 bases between them. Per germline, CDR1 SGHAT and CDR2 FQNNGV. The CDR3 DNA follows: TGTGCCAGCAGCTTAGAGTCAGCCGCGGACACTGAAGCTTTCTTT. It codes for CASSLESAADTEAFF.

The rearrangement joins TRBV7-2 to TRBJ2-3, with a weak D call TRBD2 (6 bases). Germline CDR1 reads SGHTA; CDR2 reads FQGNSA. V was clipped by 5 bases and J by 4 bases, with 13 bases between them. The CDR3 sequence is 14 residues long. The CDR3 reads CASSRGTSSDTQYF. CDR3 nucleotides: TGTGCCAGCAGCCGCGGGACTTCATCAGATACGCAGTATTTT.

A single count supports this clone. This chain links TRBV5-1 with TRBJ1-4; D is uncertain. The CDR3 runs to 15 residues. Looked up from germline, CDR1 is SGHRS and CDR2 is YFSETQ. V was trimmed by 6 bases and J by 0 bases, leaving 12 bases between them. CDR3 coding DNA: TGCGCCAGCACTCGGTCCGGGACAACTAATGAAAAACTGTTTTTT. Its translation is CASTRSGTTNEKLFF.

V usage is TRBV27 and J usage is TRBJ1-2; maybe TRBD1 (6 bases). Trimming left V 5 bases short and J 5 bases short, with 18 bases between. The CDR3 runs to 15 residues. The germline gives CDR1 MNHEY, CDR2 SMNVEV (reference sequence). The CDR3 bases are TGTGCCAGCAGTACGACGGGGGCAGGGTCATATGGCTACACCTTC. Amino acids: CASSTTGAGSYGYTF.

The chain is built from TRBV30 and TRBJ1-3, with no clear D. CDR1 is GTSNPN and CDR2 is SVGIG in the germline V gene (reference sequence). This CDR3 spans 13 amino acids. Trimming left V 7 bases short and J 4 bases short, with 14 bases between. CDR3 DNA sequence: TGTGCCTTTCGTCAGTCGAGCGGAAACACCATATATTTT. This gives the protein CAFRQSSGNTIYF.